These 31 T cell receptor beta chains were all obtained from the same sample, sequenced in a study of shared clonotypes between healthy human individuals. The data were produced by immunoSEQ multiplex PCR, yet TCRdb's version contains in-frame clones alone and is incomplete. The sample holds some 500,000 clones; roughly 95% are singletons and the top ten take around 0.067%. The sample consisted of naive CD4+ T cells sorted from blood. Subset described: CD45RA+ positively selected. The receptors were sampled from a woman aged 25 to 45 in good health.

The chain links TRBV19 to TRBJ2-1, with 9 bases identical to TRBD2. The V segment lost 7 bases and the J segment 9 bases; nucleotides outside the gene matches: 13. The length of the CDR3 is 15 residues. Per germline, CDR1 LNHDA and CDR2 SQIVND (reference sequence). In nucleotides, the CDR3 is TGTGCCAGTATCCCAATAGCGGGAGCGGGGGGTGAGCAGTTCTTC. Its translation: CASIPIAGAGGEQFF.

V is TRBV18 and J is TRBJ1-4; 7 nucleotides line up with TRBD1. The CDR3 is made up of 15 amino acids. Trimming took 3 bases from V and 7 from J; bases not matched to a gene: 8. Per the germline V gene, CDR1 is KGHSH and CDR2 is LQKENI. For the CDR3, the DNA is TGTGCCAGCTCACCGATAGGGACAGTTCCTGAAAAACTGTTTTTT. Translating gives CASSPIGTVPEKLFF.

The rearrangement uses TRBV5-8 and TRBJ2-7, with 13 bases identical to TRBD2. J gave up 7 bases and V 3 bases, and 7 bases lay outside the gene matches. The germline V gene has CDR1 SGHTS and CDR2 YDEGEE. The CDR3 spans 15 residues. In DNA, the CDR3 is TGTGCCAGCAGCTCCGGACTAGCGGGAGTCGGTGAGCAGTACTTC. It translates to CASSSGLAGVGEQYF. Using reference TRBV5-8 and TRBJ2-7 for the parts outside the CDR3, the full variable domain is EAGVTQSPTHLIKTRGQQATLRCSPISGHTSVYWYQQALGLGLQFLLWYDEGEERNRGNFPPRFSGRQFPNYSSELNVNALELEDSALYLCASSSGLAGVGEQYFGPGTRLTVT.

This clone was found once. This chain joins TRBV5-4 and TRBJ2-6, with 8 positions matching TRBD1. Germline CDR1 reads SGHNT; CDR2 reads YYREEE (reference sequence). After removal of 0 bases from V and 0 bases from J, the junction contained 5 bases not matched to a gene. The CDR3 is 18 amino acids. For the CDR3, the DNA is TGTGCCAGCAGCTTGGGGGACAGGCCTCACTCTGGGGCCAACGTCCTGACTTTC. Its protein is CASSLGDRPHSGANVLTF.

The chain has TRBV5-1 and TRBJ2-7, with 7 bases aligning to TRBD1. V trimming: 2 bases; J trimming: 2 bases; junction bases outside the gene matches: 4. The CDR3 is 14 residues long. CDR1 SGHRS and CDR2 YFSETQ come from the germline V gene. The CDR3 protein is CASSFSGGPYEQYF. The CDR3 nucleotides read TGCGCCAGCAGCTTTTCAGGGGGTCCCTACGAGCAGTACTTC.

The chain carries TRBV28 and TRBJ1-6; no reliable D call. V was trimmed by 8 bases and J by 7 bases, leaving 12 bases between them. Germline loops: CDR1 MDHEN, CDR2 SYDVKM. This CDR3 has 13 amino acids. CDR3 region: CASAVAQNSPLHF. CDR3 DNA: TGTGCCAGCGCCGTCGCACAAAATTCACCCCTCCACTTT.

J is TRBJ2-3 and V is TRBV7-6, with 13 bases that match TRBD2. The germline V gene encodes CDR1 SGHVS and CDR2 FNYEAQ. With V trimmed by 5 bases and J by 6 bases, 2 bases remained unmatched. The CDR3 runs 14 residues. CDR3 region: CASSRLAGGDTQYF. In nucleotides, the CDR3 is TGTGCCAGCAGCCGACTAGCGGGAGGTGATACGCAGTATTTT.

The chain is built from TRBV7-9 and TRBJ1-5; D may be TRBD1 (6 bases). The V gene lost 2 bases and the J gene lost 9 bases, with 8 bases spanning the gap. In germline, CDR1 is SEHNR, CDR2 FQNEAQ (reference sequence). CDR3 length: 12 residues. This chain's CDR3 is CASSLKGGPQHF. DNA of the CDR3: TGTGCCAGCAGCTTAAAGGGGGGGCCCCAGCATTTT.

The chain has TRBV5-1 and TRBJ2-5; 7 bases line up with TRBD1. Germline CDR1 SGHRS, CDR2 YFSETQ. V dropped 4 bases and J dropped 2; count of bases not matched to a gene: 8. The CDR3 contains 15 residues. CDR3 sequence: CASSPQGSWQETQYF. The CDR3, as DNA: TGCGCCAGCAGCCCACAGGGGAGCTGGCAAGAGACCCAGTACTTC.

The chain uses TRBV4-2 and TRBJ2-5; D is perhaps TRBD2 (6 bases). The ends were cut back, 3 bases at V and 2 bases at J, with 16 bases in the middle. Germline CDR1 is LGHNA and CDR2 is YNFKEQ. The CDR3 has 16 residues. The CDR3 coding sequence is TGTGCCAGCAGCCAGTGGGGACCGGGAGCTCAAGAGACCCAGTACTTC. It codes for CASSQWGPGAQETQYF.

The rearrangement joins TRBV6-5 to TRBJ1-5, with D possibly matching TRBD1 (6 bases). The germline V gene encodes CDR1 MNHEY and CDR2 SVGAGI. V dropped 7 bases and J dropped 7 bases, with 17 bases sitting between them. The CDR3 loop spans 14 amino acids. Written as DNA, the CDR3 is TGTGCCAGCACTCCATACAGGGAGGGACAGCCCCAGCATTTT. Amino acids: CASTPYREGQPQHF.

The chain links TRBV2 to TRBJ2-7; D is possibly TRBD2 (5 bases). Germline CDR1 reads SNHLY; CDR2 reads FYNNEI. Deletions cut 4 bases from V and 3 bases from J, with 13 bases between. The CDR3 has 14 residues. DNA for the CDR3: TGTGCCAGCAGTGCCGGGGATACCAACTACGAGCAGTACTTC. Its protein product is CASSAGDTNYEQYF.

The chain recombines TRBV2 with TRBJ2-2, with TRBD2 matching 13 bases. The CDR3 contains 15 residues. CDR1 is SNHLY, CDR2 FYNNEI, per germline. V shed 7 bases and J 6 bases; nucleotides not matched to a gene: 5. The CDR3 nucleotides are TGTGCCAGCACCCCCGGGACTAGCGGGGCCGGGGAGCTGTTTTTT. It codes for CASTPGTSGAGELFF.

The genes are TRBV5-6 and TRBJ2-1; 7 bases match TRBD2. V was pared by 3 bases and J by 0 bases, with 3 bases of the junction left unmatched. This CDR3 region has 15 residues. Germline loops: CDR1 SGHDT, CDR2 YYEEEE. The CDR3 protein is CASSSGLSSYNEQFF. The CDR3 DNA follows: TGTGCCAGCAGCTCGGGACTATCCTCCTACAATGAGCAGTTCTTC. The whole variable domain, filled in from reference TRBV5-6 and TRBJ2-1, reads DAGVTQSPTHLIKTRGQQVTLRCSPKSGHDTVSWYQQALGQGPQFIFQYYEEEERQRGNFPDRFSGHQFPNYSSELNVNALLLGDSALYLCASSSGLSSYNEQFFGPGTRLTVL.

The chain joins TRBV6-1 to TRBJ2-1; D remains unclear. The CDR3 has 14 residues. V dropped 3 bases and J dropped 4 bases, with 10 bases sitting between them. The germline V gene has CDR1 MNHNS and CDR2 SASEGT. The CDR3 spells CASSEGNLYNEQFF. CDR3 in DNA: TGTGCCAGCAGTGAGGGCAATTTATACAATGAGCAGTTCTTC.

This chain joins TRBV19 and TRBJ2-3, with 14 bases identical to TRBD2. With 6 bases clipped from V and 6 bases from J, the junction kept 8 bases outside the gene matches. CDR3 length: 16 residues. Germline V gene sequence: CDR1 LNHDA, CDR2 SQIVND (reference sequence). The CDR3 sequence is CASSPVGTSGSDTQYF. The CDR3 region has the DNA TGTGCCAGTAGCCCCGTTGGGACTAGCGGGAGTGATACGCAGTATTTT.

The chain links TRBV6-6 to TRBJ1-1; no clear D gene. The CDR3 length is 15 residues. V was shortened by 2 bases and J by 1 base, with 11 bases between the two germline ends. Germline CDR1 and CDR2: MNHNY and SVGAGI (reference sequence). DNA for the CDR3: TGTGCCAGCAGTTACCCTGGGCGGGGGAACACTGAAGCTTTCTTT. Its protein is CASSYPGRGNTEAFF.

This clone was seen just once. The rearrangement uses TRBV6-5 and TRBJ2-5; D ambiguous. V was trimmed by 6 bases and J by 5 bases, leaving 19 bases between them. This CDR3 has 15 amino acids. Germline V gene sequence: CDR1 MNHEY, CDR2 SVGAGI. The CDR3 sequence is CASSTFGSAKETQYF. CDR3 DNA sequence: TGTGCCAGCAGCACATTTGGCTCGGCAAAGGAGACCCAGTACTTC.

The CDR3 DNA sequence: TGTGCCAGCAGCCCACGCCCACTCCGAATTAGTAATGAAAAACTGTTTTTT. Amino acid sequence: CASSPRPLRISNEKLFF. The V gene is TRBV28, the J gene TRBJ1-4; no reliable D call. The germline V gene encodes CDR1 MDHEN and CDR2 SYDVKM. The CDR3 is 17 residues long. The V gene lost 6 bases and the J gene lost 4 bases, with 21 bases spanning the gap.

This chain connects TRBV10-3 to TRBJ2-7; TRBD2 aligns across 10 bases. Unmatched junction bases numbered 9, after V lost 10 bases and J lost 0 bases. The CDR3 length is 15 residues. The germline V gene encodes CDR1 ENHRY and CDR2 SYGVKD. CDR3 amino acids: CATATSGLFSYEQYF. The CDR3 DNA reads TGTGCCACCGCGACTAGCGGGCTTTTCTCCTACGAGCAGTACTTC.

The genes are TRBV15 and TRBJ2-5, with D perhaps TRBD1 (6 bases). V was cut by 1 base and J by 6 bases, with 15 bases left in between. Germline V gene lookup returns CDR1 LNHNV and CDR2 YYDKDF (reference sequence). This CDR3 is 15 amino acids long. For the CDR3, the DNA is TGTGCCACCAGCAGAGGGTCGACAGGAGAAAAGACCCAGTACTTC. Its protein product is CATSRGSTGEKTQYF.

The chain uses TRBV30 and TRBJ1-5, with D tentatively TRBD1 (5 bases). Germline V gene sequence: CDR1 GTSNPN, CDR2 SVGIG (reference sequence). V lost 3 bases, J lost 6 bases, and 9 bases lay in between. The CDR3 is 12 amino acids. CDR3 coding DNA: TGTGCCTGGAGCTTAAGGGGTCAGCCCCAGCATTTT. It encodes CAWSLRGQPQHF.

This chain joins TRBV27 and TRBJ2-1; TRBD1 matches at 10 bases. This CDR3 comprises 14 residues. Germline trimming cut 4 bases from V and 7 bases from J; bases unmatched to any gene: 4. The germline gives CDR1 MNHEY, CDR2 SMNVEV (reference sequence). For the CDR3, the DNA is TGTGCCAGCAGTTCCGGGACAGGGGTGAATGAGCAGTTCTTC. Protein: CASSSGTGVNEQFF.

V is TRBV25-1 and J is TRBJ2-5; D is possibly TRBD2 (5 bases). From germline, CDR1 is MGHDK and CDR2 SYGVNS. V was shortened by 7 bases and J by 1 base, with 16 bases between the two germline ends. This CDR3 region has 15 residues. CDR3 nucleotide sequence: TGTGCCAGCACTGATACTAGAGGTCCCCAAGAGACCCAGTACTTC. The encoded protein is CASTDTRGPQETQYF.

With respect to this clone: Other DNA sequences within the sample encode an identical CDR3. The CDR3 is CASSPQENTGELFF. The CDR3 region has the DNA TGTGCCAGCTCACCACAAGAGAACACCGGGGAGCTGTTTTTT. The rearrangement uses TRBV18 and TRBJ2-2; no clear D gene. The germline V and J ends were trimmed by 1 base and 1 base, with 4 bases remaining between them. The CDR3 consists of 14 residues. Germline CDR1 reads KGHSH; CDR2 reads LQKENI.

This sequence joins TRBV5-6 and TRBJ2-7; TRBD2 aligns across 8 bases. V lost 3 bases to trimming and J lost 5 bases; unmatched junction nucleotides: 4. CDR1 SGHDT and CDR2 YYEEEE come from the germline V gene. This CDR3 region has 13 residues. The CDR3 DNA reads as TGTGCCAGCAGCTGGCTAGCGGGTAACGAGCAGTACTTC. It encodes CASSWLAGNEQYF.

This chain links TRBV19 with TRBJ1-5, with 7 bases fitting TRBD1. Germline V gene sequence: CDR1 LNHDA, CDR2 SQIVND (reference sequence). The junction had 15 bases not matched to a gene; V was cut back by 7 bases and J by 6 bases. The CDR3 has 16 amino acids. CDR3 protein: CASIRQGERWAQPQHF. The CDR3 bases are TGTGCCAGTATAAGGCAGGGGGAACGGTGGGCTCAGCCCCAGCATTTT.

The genes are TRBV9 and TRBJ1-1; D unclear. V was cut by 10 bases and J by 0 bases, with 13 bases left in between. In germline, CDR1 is SGDLS, CDR2 YYNGEE. The CDR3 is 13 amino acids. The CDR3 sequence: CARASRMNTEAFF. The CDR3 DNA follows: TGTGCCCGAGCGAGCAGAATGAACACTGAAGCTTTCTTT.

The V call is TRBV6-5, the J call TRBJ2-1, with a possible D match to TRBD2 (6 bases). The CDR3 totals 15 residues. V was cut by 6 bases and J by 1 base, with 13 bases left in between. Germline loops: CDR1 MNHEY, CDR2 SVGAGI. The CDR3 DNA is TGTGCCAGCAGCCTCCTCGGGAGATCCTACAATGAGCAGTTCTTC. Translating it yields CASSLLGRSYNEQFF.

Concerning this clone: Other nucleotide sequences in the sample specify the same CDR3. In DNA, the CDR3 is TGTGCCAGCAGTGAGGGTTACGAGCAGTACTTC. Translation gives CASSEGYEQYF. The chain links TRBV2 to TRBJ2-7, with D uncertain. The CDR3 spans 11 residues. CDR1 is SNHLY, CDR2 FYNNEI, per germline. V was pared by 3 bases and J by 4 bases, with 4 bases between.

The chain has TRBV6-6 and TRBJ1-6; D perhaps matches TRBD1 (6 bases). This CDR3 contains 14 residues. V was clipped by 2 bases and J by 12 bases, with 14 bases between them. Per germline, CDR1 MNHNY and CDR2 SVGAGI (reference sequence). DNA for the CDR3: TGTGCCAGCAGTTACGCGAGGGACACGATACCCCTCCACTTT. Residues: CASSYARDTIPLHF.